The 11 T cell receptor beta chains presented below share a single source sample, sequenced in a study of identical twins. TCRdb re-derived calls from the 5' RACE reads in MiXCR, one entry per CDR3 protein. The sample records 430,000 or so distinct CDR3 sequences, 20% to 30% being singletons. These data also formed part of another study, on T cells expressing NK-cell markers.

The sample was CD4+ T cells sorted from blood. These receptors came from a young woman in good health.

As for this clonotype: The CDR3 does not end in the conserved phenylalanine or tryptophan, so this is likely a read error. The V gene is TRBV5-1, the J gene TRBJ2-7, with 9 bases that match TRBD2. The CDR3 totals 14 residues. Germline V gene sequence: CDR1 SGHRS, CDR2 YFSETQ. Trimming took 5 bases from V and 4 from J; bases not matched to a gene: 7. The CDR3 DNA reads TGCGCCAGCAGTGGCGGGAGGGCCCAGTACGAGCAGTACCTC. Its protein product is CASSGGRAQYEQYL.

CDR3 in amino acids: CASRLDRVAQYF. CDR3 nucleotides: TGTGCCAGCAGGCTTGACAGGGTAGCGCAGTATTTT. The chain employs TRBV7-2 and TRBJ2-3, with 7 bases identical to TRBD1. From germline, CDR1 is SGHTA and CDR2 FQGNSA. V was clipped by 6 bases and J by 10 bases; unmatched bases: 7. This CDR3 contains 12 residues.

The J gene is TRBJ1-1, the V gene TRBV6-2 or TRBV6-3, with 7 bases lining up with TRBD1. The germline CDR1 and CDR2 sequences are MNHEY and SVGEGT. The CDR3 is 14 amino acids. After removal of 2 bases from V and 4 bases from J, the junction contained 4 bases not matched to a gene. As DNA, the CDR3 is TGTGCCAGCAGTTACCAAGCAGGGGGCACTGAAGCTTTCTTT. Translation gives CASSYQAGGTEAFF.

This clonotype has more than one count but fewer than ten. The chain has TRBV20-1 and TRBJ1-2, with 7 nucleotides matching TRBD1. V dropped 3 bases and J dropped 4; count of bases not matched to a gene: 11. The germline CDR1 and CDR2 sequences are DFQATT and SNEGSKA (reference sequence). The CDR3 contains 15 residues. CDR3 residues: CSARGQGVFSYGYTF. As DNA, the CDR3 is TGCAGTGCTAGGGGGCAGGGGGTTTTTTCCTATGGCTACACCTTC.

The chain couples TRBV7-9 to TRBJ2-3; D not certain. The V end lost 5 bases, the J end lost 4 bases, and 13 bases lay between the germline ends. The CDR3 runs to 14 residues. Germline CDR1 reads SEHNR; CDR2 reads FQNEAQ (reference sequence). The DNA for the CDR3 is TGTGCCAGCAGCCTTAGTTGGAATTCAGATACGCAGTATTTT. Protein sequence: CASSLSWNSDTQYF. Combining the CDR3 with reference TRBV7-9 and TRBJ2-3 gives the whole variable domain DTGVSQNPRHKITKRGQNVTFRCDPISEHNRLYWYRQTLGQGPEFLTYFQNEAQLEKSRLLSDRFSAERPKGSFSTLEIQRTEQGDSAMYLCASSLSWNSDTQYFGPGTRLTVL.

This chain links TRBV6-1 with TRBJ1-5; no clear D. Per germline, CDR1 MNHNS and CDR2 SASEGT. The CDR3 is 15 amino acids. V lost 6 bases and J lost 2, with 14 bases in between. This chain's CDR3 is CASSGRSAGNQPQHF. CDR3 in DNA: TGTGCCAGCAGCGGACGGTCAGCGGGCAATCAGCCCCAGCATTTT.

DNA for the CDR3: TGTGCCATCAATCCGGGTCGGGCCTACACAGATACGCAGTATTTT. Its protein is CAINPGRAYTDTQYF. The chain couples TRBV10-3 to TRBJ2-3, with D hard to call. Germline V gene lookup returns CDR1 ENHRY and CDR2 SYGVKD. Trimming took off 7 bases at V and 2 bases at J, with 16 bases between the two ends. This CDR3 has 15 amino acids.

This chain connects TRBV12-3 or TRBV12-4 to TRBJ2-7; 10 bases fit TRBD2. J lost 6 bases, V lost 7 bases, and 9 bases had no gene match. The CDR3 contains 14 residues. This CDR3 reads CASKEAGGRGEQYF. CDR3 DNA: TGTGCCAGCAAAGAAGCGGGAGGGCGGGGCGAGCAGTACTTC.

The chain combines TRBV4-3 with TRBJ2-1; D possibly corresponds to TRBD2 (5 bases). CDR3 length: 14 amino acids. V was shortened by 1 base and J by 4 bases, with 8 bases between the two germline ends. Germline V gene sequence: CDR1 LGHNA, CDR2 YSLEER. This CDR3 reads CASSQGAGYNEQFF. The CDR3 DNA is TGCGCCAGCAGCCAAGGCGCGGGTTACAATGAGCAGTTCTTC.

The V call is TRBV5-1, the J call TRBJ2-3; D perhaps matches TRBD1 (6 bases). This CDR3 is 14 amino acids long. Germline lookup yields CDR1 SGHRS and CDR2 YFSETQ. Deletions cut 7 bases from V and 0 bases from J, with 12 bases between. CDR3 DNA: TGCGCCAGCCACCGGACAGAAAGCACAGATACGCAGTATTTT. Encoded protein: CASHRTESTDTQYF.

This clonotype was detected only a few times. This chain links TRBV18 with TRBJ2-7; 8 nucleotides align to TRBD1. The V segment lost 4 bases and the J segment 0 bases; nucleotides outside the gene matches: 5. CDR3 size: 15 residues. Germline CDR1 KGHSH, CDR2 LQKENI. The CDR3 region has the DNA TGTGCCAGCTCACAAACAGGGGGGTCCTCCTACGAGCAGTACTTC. Protein: CASSQTGGSSYEQYF.